The 17 T cell receptor beta chains below all came from one sample that was sequenced in a study of blood T cells in healthy people across ages. Primed by a sample-barcoded 5' primer and a J-beta primer mix, a second PCR proceeded for about 6 to 12 cycles. TCRdb redid the calling of the 5' RACE reads with MiXCR, one entry per CDR3 protein. The data contain about 770,000 distinct CDR3 sequences, around 43% of them singletons. The sequenced material came from blood. Every receptor here comes from a man in his sixties in good health.

The rearrangement links TRBV9 to TRBJ1-5; D gene uncertain. This CDR3 is 13 amino acids long. Germline V gene lookup returns CDR1 SGDLS and CDR2 YYNGEE. Deletions cut 1 base from V and 2 bases from J, with 4 bases between. CDR3 sequence reads: CASSVMGNQPQHF. The CDR3 region has the DNA TGTGCCAGCAGCGTAATGGGCAATCAGCCCCAGCATTTT.

This clonotype was recorded a few times. The rearrangement joins TRBV18 to TRBJ2-3; 10 positions agree with TRBD2. Germline CDR1 is KGHSH and CDR2 is LQKENI. The CDR3 runs to 18 residues. The V and J ends lost 3 bases and 0 bases, in that order; junction bases with no gene match: 9. CDR3 bases: TGTGCCAGCTCACCCCCGGGACTAGCGTGGGGTAGCACAGATACGCAGTATTTT. It codes for CASSPPGLAWGSTDTQYF.

In this sample, this clonotype turned up a few times. The gene calls are TRBV9 and TRBJ2-7; D call uncertain. Germline lookup yields CDR1 SGDLS and CDR2 YYNGEE. The CDR3 is made up of 13 amino acids. Between the trimmed V and J ends, which lost 0 bases and 7 bases, there was a span of 11 bases. Written as DNA, the CDR3 is TGTGCCAGCAGCGTAGTCCCCTTAGAGGAGCAGTACTTC. It yields the protein CASSVVPLEEQYF.

This rearrangement joins TRBV6-2 or TRBV6-3 to TRBJ2-3; the D is unclear. Germline CDR1 MNHEY, CDR2 SVGEGT. CDR3 size: 16 residues. The V and J ends lost 0 bases and 2 bases respectively, with 12 bases between them. CDR3 protein: CASSYSGEEITDTQYF. CDR3 nucleotides: TGTGCCAGCAGTTACTCCGGAGAGGAGATCACAGATACGCAGTATTTT.

This rearrangement joins TRBV10-3 to TRBJ1-5, with TRBD1 as a possible D gene (6 bases). Between the trimmed V and J ends, which lost 6 bases and 6 bases, there was a span of 15 bases. The germline V gene has CDR1 ENHRY and CDR2 SYGVKD. The CDR3 has 14 residues. The CDR3 DNA reads as TGTGCCATCAGCTCCGAGAGGGGGTTTCAGCCCCAGCATTTT. Amino acids: CAISSERGFQPQHF.

To note about this clonotype: A junction boundary mismatches the germline segment, possibly from a read error. The chain uses TRBV24-1 and TRBJ2-3, with 8 bases identical to TRBD1. The CDR3 extends over 12 amino acids. Germline V gives CDR1 KGHDR, CDR2 SFDVKD. For the CDR3, the DNA is TGTGCTACCAGTCCAGGGGGCGATACGCAGTATTTT. It translates to CATSPGGDTQYF.

The chain links TRBV6-2 or TRBV6-3 to TRBJ2-5; 8 bases match TRBD2. The J call is doubtful: the DNA matches TRBJ2-7 better. Looked up from germline, CDR1 is MNHEY and CDR2 is SVGEGT. This CDR3 contains 14 residues. The DNA of the CDR3 is TGTGCCAGCAGTTACCCTAGCGGGTTCTACGAGCAGTACTTC. Its translation: CASSYPSGFYEQYF.

The rearrangement joins TRBV20-1 to TRBJ1-5; D may be TRBD1 (6 bases). There are 17 residues in the CDR3. Germline values: CDR1 DFQATT, CDR2 SNEGSKA (reference sequence). V was cut by 1 base and J by 0 bases, with 16 bases left in between. The CDR3 nucleotides are TGCAGTGCTAGAGCCCGGGACAAACTTTATAGCAATCAGCCCCAGCATTTT. Translated: CSARARDKLYSNQPQHF.

V and J are TRBV5-5 and TRBJ1-1; D remains ambiguous. CDR1 is SGHKS, CDR2 YYEKEE, per germline (reference sequence). V was shortened by 7 bases and J by 0 bases, with 10 bases between the two germline ends. The CDR3 spans 13 residues. CDR3 bases: TGTGCCAGCCTGATCGCGGTGAACACTGAAGCTTTCTTT. Protein product: CASLIAVNTEAFF.

The chain combines TRBV6-5 with TRBJ2-5, with D perhaps TRBD1 or TRBD2 (7 bases each). The J call may not be correct, given that the DNA end is closer to TRBJ2-7. CDR3 size: 13 residues. The V gene's germline CDR1 is MNHEY and CDR2 SVGAGI. This chain's CDR3 is CATRGGDAYEQYF. In DNA, the CDR3 is TGTGCCACCAGGGGGGGGGATGCCTACGAGCAGTACTTC.

The chain links TRBV20-1 to TRBJ2-3; TRBD2 aligns across 8 bases. V dropped 0 bases and J dropped 4; count of bases not matched to a gene: 6. Germline V gene data show CDR1 as DFQATT and CDR2 as SNEGSKA (reference sequence). The CDR3 has 15 residues. CDR3 protein: CSARDGRGAADTQYF. The CDR3 DNA reads as TGCAGTGCTAGAGATGGGCGGGGGGCCGCAGATACGCAGTATTTT.

The chain joins TRBV11-2 to TRBJ2-2; no clear D. The CDR3 loop spans 11 amino acids. The V end lost 6 bases, the J end lost 6 bases, and 5 bases lay between the germline ends. Germline V CDR1 and CDR2: SGHAT, FQNNGV. CDR3 bases: TGTGCCAGCAGGGCATCCGGGGAGCTGTTTTTT. This gives the protein CASRASGELFF. Full variable domain (remainder filled in from reference TRBV11-2 and TRBJ2-2): EAGVAQSPRYKIIEKRQSVAFWCNPISGHATLYWYQQILGQGPKLLIQFQNNGVVDDSQLPKDRFSAERLKGVDSTLKIQPAKLEDSAVYLCASRASGELFFGEGSRLTVL.

The V call is TRBV4-3, the J call TRBJ2-1, with TRBD2 matching over 10 bases. The CDR3 sequence is 16 residues long. Germline values: CDR1 LGHNA, CDR2 YSLEER. Trimming took 1 base from V and 9 from J; bases not matched to a gene: 9. CDR3 region: CASSQGSGGASSEQFF. The CDR3, as DNA: TGCGCCAGCAGCCAAGGAAGCGGGGGGGCTTCTAGTGAGCAGTTCTTC.

The rearrangement uses TRBV5-4 and TRBJ2-6; 9 positions match TRBD1. Germline V gene lookup returns CDR1 SGHNT and CDR2 YYREEE (reference sequence). The CDR3 is made up of 17 amino acids. The V segment lost 2 bases and the J segment 0 bases; nucleotides outside the gene matches: 3. CDR3 in amino acids: CASSFGQGLSGANVLTF. The DNA of the CDR3 is TGTGCCAGCAGCTTCGGACAGGGGCTCTCTGGGGCCAACGTCCTGACTTTC.

The rearrangement joins TRBV20-1 to TRBJ2-1, with D possibly called TRBD1 or TRBD2 (6 bases each). In germline, CDR1 is DFQATT, CDR2 SNEGSKA (reference sequence). Trimming left V 0 bases short and J 3 bases short, with 15 bases between. The CDR3 has 16 amino acids. This CDR3 is CSAREVGGLLYNEQFF. The CDR3 DNA reads as TGCAGTGCTAGAGAGGTCGGGGGCCTCCTCTACAATGAGCAGTTCTTC.

The rearrangement links TRBV28 to TRBJ2-1, with D perhaps matching TRBD1 or TRBD2 (7 bases each). The CDR3 runs to 15 residues. Germline CDR1 MDHEN, CDR2 SYDVKM. Trimming took 5 bases from V and 6 from J, leaving 17 bases between them. The CDR3 loop reads CASSPTRGRANEQFF. The CDR3 DNA follows: TGTGCCAGCAGTCCCACCAGGGGGAGGGCCAATGAGCAGTTCTTC.

CDR3 nucleotides: TGTGCCAGCAGCCTCAGGGGAGCCAGCGAGCAGTACTTC. Its protein is CASSLRGASEQYF. The chain combines TRBV5-4 with TRBJ2-7; a weak D match, TRBD1 (6 bases). The germline V gene has CDR1 SGHNT and CDR2 YYREEE (reference sequence). V dropped 4 bases and J dropped 6 bases, with 14 bases sitting between them. The CDR3 loop spans 13 amino acids.